This entry features one TCR beta chain sequence. The antigen is not known. The record originates from a study of cytotoxic CD8 clonotypes in ibrutinib-treated CLL. General study points: The study found baseline clonality above age-matched healthy donors, tracking circulating CD8+ T-cell counts.

V lost 1 base and J 4 bases, leaving 15 bases between the germline ends. The CDR3 is 16 amino acids. The germline gives CDR1 MGHRA, CDR2 YSYEKL. The repertoire was sequenced with immunoSEQ multiplex PCR; TCRdb's copy has only in-frame clones and lacks some. The data hold over 250,000 clones, with 65% to 85% observed a single time. This sequence was found in a human donor with chronic lymphocytic leukemia. V usage is TRBV4-1 and J usage is TRBJ2-3, with TRBD2 as a possible D gene (7 bases). This specimen was PBMCs, taken at disease progression, from a patient treated with ibrutinib. The CDR3 region has the DNA TGCGCCAGCAGCCAAGCGGGGGGCCCATATTCAGATACGCAGTATTTT. This sequence encodes CASSQAGGPYSDTQYF.